Sequencing of this T cell receptor (beta chain) was carried out in a study of cytomegalovirus exposure and HLA in healthy donors. Study observations and caveats: A list of roughly 160 TCR beta chains associated with cytomegalovirus was given.

This CDR3 has 13 residues. Germline V gene lookup returns CDR1 SNHLY and CDR2 FYNNEI. The V gene end was trimmed by 10 bases and the J gene end by 5 bases; junction bases not matched to a gene: 6. Repertoires were generated with immunoSEQ multiplex PCR, while TCRdb's copy carries only in-frame clones and drops some. The repertoire includes some 150,000 clones, around 88% of them detected once, and over 6.5% sits in the top ten. In the case of this clone: What it binds is unknown.

The clonotype was recovered from a young woman in good health and CMV-seropositive. The sample consisted of PBMCs. V usage is TRBV2 and J usage is TRBJ1-4, with 8 bases that match TRBD1. Written as DNA, the CDR3 is TGTGCCACCTCCGGGACAGGAAATGAAAAACTGTTTTTT. Its translation is CATSGTGNEKLFF. Supplemented by reference TRBV2 and TRBJ1-4, the full variable domain reads EPEVTQTPSHQVTQMGQEVILRCVPISNHLYFYWYRQILGQKVEFLVSFYNNEISEKSEIFDDQFSVERPDGSNFTLKIRSTKLEDSAMYFCATSGTGNEKLFFGSGTQLSVL.